These 14 T cell receptor beta chains were all obtained from the same sample, sequenced in a study of T-cell memory formation after mild COVID-19. Each CDR3 protein gets one entry after TCRdb re-called the 5' RACE reads with MiXCR. The table records hundreds of thousands of distinct CDR3 sequences, approximately 15% of them present only once. The sequencing sample was made of PBMCs or a T cell subset sorted from them (not recorded which). The receptors derive from a man aged 18-30 years who had mild COVID-19 (a few samples of this study predate the infection). Cell type and time point are not known.

In its sample, this clonotype was seen many times. The V gene is TRBV5-1, the J gene TRBJ1-4, with D tentatively TRBD1 (5 bases). Germline loops: CDR1 SGHRS, CDR2 YFSETQ. V was pared by 0 bases and J by 12 bases, with 15 bases between. The CDR3 totals 14 residues. The CDR3 reads CASSLAMYGGELFF. The CDR3 DNA reads TGCGCCAGCAGCTTGGCAATGTATGGGGGAGAACTGTTTTTT.

This clonotype turned up a few times. V gene TRBV3-1 combines with J gene TRBJ2-3; unclear D gene. The CDR3 loop spans 15 amino acids. Germline assignment: CDR1 LGHDT and CDR2 YNNKEL (reference sequence). Trimming stripped 0 bases from V and 0 bases from J, with 7 bases between. The CDR3: CASSQDIRSTDTQYF. CDR3 sequence (DNA): TGTGCCAGCAGCCAAGATATTAGAAGCACAGATACGCAGTATTTT.

This clonotype was detected only a few times. The V and J genes are TRBV5-1 and TRBJ2-3; 7 nucleotides match TRBD1. The germline V gene has CDR1 SGHRS and CDR2 YFSETQ. There are 15 residues in the CDR3. The V gene end was trimmed by 3 bases and the J gene end by 1 base; junction bases not matched to a gene: 5. Here the CDR3 DNA reads TGCGCCAGCAGCTCGACAGGGAAAGGCACAGATACGCAGTATTTT. It codes for CASSSTGKGTDTQYF.

V is TRBV5-4 and J is TRBJ2-7; D might be TRBD1 (6 bases). This CDR3 region has 15 residues. Trimming left V 1 base short and J 3 bases short, with 14 bases between. Looked up from germline, CDR1 is SGHNT and CDR2 is YYREEE (reference sequence). CDR3 DNA sequence: TGTGCCAGCAGCTTGCCCGGACAGACCATCTACGAGCAGTACGTC. Protein sequence: CASSLPGQTIYEQYV.

The chain carries TRBV7-6 and TRBJ2-2; 7 bases align to TRBD1. J gave up 7 bases and V 3 bases, and 2 bases lay outside the gene matches. Germline-derived CDR1 and CDR2 are SGHVS and FNYEAQ. The CDR3 totals 13 residues. CDR3 loop: CASSFTGDGELFF. DNA of the CDR3: TGTGCCAGCAGCTTTACAGGGGACGGGGAGCTGTTTTTT.

This clonotype has ten or more counts. The J gene is TRBJ1-3, the V gene TRBV3-1; the D gene is possibly TRBD1 (5 bases). The CDR3 extends over 14 amino acids. Germline-derived CDR1 and CDR2 are LGHDT and YNNKEL (reference sequence). V was clipped by 2 bases and J by 1 base, with 6 bases between them. The CDR3 DNA reads TGTGCCAGCAGCCAACAGGGTTCTGGAAACACCATATATTTT. This translates into CASSQQGSGNTIYF.

The sample holds a few counts of this clonotype. This chain joins TRBV5-5 and TRBJ1-5; the D gene is possibly TRBD1 (6 bases). Per germline, CDR1 SGHKS and CDR2 YYEKEE (reference sequence). The CDR3 length is 14 residues. The V end lost 4 bases, the J end lost 5 bases, and 13 bases lay between the germline ends. In DNA, the CDR3 is TGTGCCAGCAGCACCCTTGAGGGGGATCAGCCCCAGCATTTT. Translating gives CASSTLEGDQPQHF.

The rearrangement uses TRBV11-2 and TRBJ1-6; the match to TRBD1 covers 9 bases. After removal of 4 bases from V and 8 bases from J, the junction contained 3 bases not matched to a gene. CDR3 length: 14 residues. Germline CDR1 SGHAT, CDR2 FQNNGV. The CDR3 loop reads CASSSRTGDSPLHF. CDR3 DNA sequence: TGTGCCAGCAGCTCGAGGACAGGGGATTCACCCCTCCACTTT.

J is TRBJ1-6 and V is TRBV4-3, with D unclear. V was clipped by 0 bases and J by 9 bases, with 12 bases between them. CDR1 is LGHNA and CDR2 is YSLEER in the germline V gene. The CDR3 runs 15 residues. The CDR3 nucleotides are TGCGCCAGCAGCCAAGAAATAAGGGTTGGTTCACCCCTCCACTTT. Its translation: CASSQEIRVGSPLHF.

This clonotype has more than one count but fewer than ten. This chain connects TRBV6-2 or TRBV6-3 to TRBJ1-5; D unresolved. Germline assignment: CDR1 MNHEY and CDR2 SVGEGT. The CDR3 length is 14 residues. Trimming stripped 5 bases from V and 0 bases from J, with 8 bases between. Here the CDR3 DNA reads TGTGCCAGCAGTCTCAGAGTTAGCAATCAGCCCCAGCATTTT. Translating gives CASSLRVSNQPQHF.

As DNA, the CDR3 is TGTGCCAGCAGCTTAGCGGTTGGCAGGGAGGTTGGCTACACCTTC. Translated, it gives CASSLAVGREVGYTF. V is TRBV7-9 and J is TRBJ1-2, with TRBD1 as a possible D gene (5 bases). The CDR3 extends over 15 amino acids. Trimming removed 0 bases at V and 7 bases at J, with 15 bases between. The V gene's germline CDR1 is SEHNR and CDR2 FQNEAQ (reference sequence).

This clonotype appeared a few times. The chain uses TRBV20-1 and TRBJ2-1; the D call may be TRBD1 or TRBD2 (5 bases each). Per the germline V gene, CDR1 is DFQATT and CDR2 is SNEGSKA (reference sequence). The CDR3 extends over 15 amino acids. Between the trimmed V and J ends, which lost 2 bases and 4 bases, there was a span of 15 bases. The CDR3, as DNA: TGCAGTGCTAGACCACCCCAGGGAGTTTACAATGAGCAGTTCTTC. Encoded protein: CSARPPQGVYNEQFF.

This sequence joins TRBV12-5 and TRBJ2-3; D is possibly TRBD1 (6 bases). V was trimmed by 7 bases and J by 2 bases, leaving 13 bases between them. The CDR3 is 14 residues long. In germline, CDR1 is LGHNT, CDR2 FRNRAP. CDR3 region: CASAETGYTDTQYF. CDR3 DNA sequence: TGTGCTAGTGCCGAAACAGGGTACACAGATACGCAGTATTTT. The full variable domain, its missing parts supplied by reference TRBV12-5 and TRBJ2-3, is DARVTQTPRHKVTEMGQEVTMRCQPILGHNTVFWYRQTMMQGLELLAYFRNRAPLDDSGMPKDRFSAEMPDATLATLKIQPSEPRDSAVYFCASAETGYTDTQYFGPGTRLTVL.

This CDR3 is CASTVARNQPQHF. In DNA, the CDR3 is TGTGCCAGCACCGTGGCCCGGAATCAGCCCCAGCATTTT. The rearrangement joins TRBV6-6 to TRBJ1-5; D not resolved. The CDR3 runs 13 residues. Per germline, CDR1 MNHNY and CDR2 SVGAGI (reference sequence). Trimming pared 7 bases from V and 4 bases from J, leaving 11 bases between.